The clone carrying this TCR beta chain was observed at least ten times. Its antigen remains unknown. V dropped 5 bases and J dropped 7; count of bases not matched to a gene: 6. The CDR3 contains 14 residues. Looked up from germline, CDR1 is MGHRA and CDR2 is YSYEKL. Each sample yielded at least 6 million isolated PBMCs. Extractions gave at least 5 micrograms of total RNA per sample. With a J-beta primer mix and a sample-barcoded 5' primer, a second PCR ran roughly 6 to 11 cycles. The template-switch adaptor, which had 12 random nucleotides, put a tag on each cDNA molecule. TCRdb reprocessed the 5' RACE reads with MiXCR, giving one entry per CDR3 protein. This sample has approximately 800,000 distinct CDR3 sequences; under 40% occur once, and the top ten carry roughly 13%. The source of the sample is a study of blood T cells in healthy people across ages. General study findings and limits: Measured against age, TCR beta diversity per million T cells decreased in a roughly linear manner.

This sequence originates from a man younger than 35 in good health. Sample: blood. The V call is TRBV4-1, the J call TRBJ2-1; 9 positions agree with TRBD1. The CDR3: CASSTRTGANEQFF. In nucleotides, the CDR3 is TGCGCCAGCAGCACCCGGACAGGGGCAAATGAGCAGTTCTTC.